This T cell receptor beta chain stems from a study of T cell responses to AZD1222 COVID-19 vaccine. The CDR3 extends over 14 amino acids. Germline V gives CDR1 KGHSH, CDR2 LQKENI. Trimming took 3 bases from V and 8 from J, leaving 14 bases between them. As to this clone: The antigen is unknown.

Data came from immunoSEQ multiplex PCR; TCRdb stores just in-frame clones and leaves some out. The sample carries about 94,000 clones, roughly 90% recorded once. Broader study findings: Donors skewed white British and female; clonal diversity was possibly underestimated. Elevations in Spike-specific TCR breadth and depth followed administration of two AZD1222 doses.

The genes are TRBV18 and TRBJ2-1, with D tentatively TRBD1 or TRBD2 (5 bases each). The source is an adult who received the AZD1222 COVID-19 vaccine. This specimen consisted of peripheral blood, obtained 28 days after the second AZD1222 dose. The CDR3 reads CASSPGTFVDEQFF. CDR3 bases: TGTGCCAGCTCACCTGGGACGTTCGTAGATGAGCAGTTCTTC. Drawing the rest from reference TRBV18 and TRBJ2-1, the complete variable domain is NAGVMQNPRHLVRRRGQEARLRCSPMKGHSHVYWYRQLPEEGLKFMVYLQKENIIDESGMPKERFSAEFPKEGPSILRIQQVVRGDSAAYFCASSPGTFVDEQFFGPGTRLTVL.